The clone carrying this T cell receptor (beta chain) has a count of ten or more. These data originate in a study of T cells in Graves' hyperthyroidism and ophthalmopathy. The investigators amplified TCR beta CDR3 regions from RNA transcripts. HTBI primers drove first-round RT-PCR of the TCR CDR3. TCRdb re-called the multiplex PCR reads through MiXCR, storing one row per CDR3 protein. The sample carries approximately 400,000 distinct CDR3 sequences, approximately 15% recorded once. Lactation, pregnancy, other autoimmune disease or uncontrolled infection excluded patients. This CDR3 spans 13 amino acids. Trimming removed 7 bases at V and 1 base at J, with 8 bases between. The germline V gene encodes CDR1 SNHLY and CDR2 FYNNEI.

The sequencing sample was made of blood. The chain joins TRBV2 to TRBJ1-5; D may be TRBD1 (5 bases). The receptor was derived from a woman between 55 and 75 years old with Graves' hyperthyroidism. This CDR3 reads CASNRLSNQPQHF. As DNA, the CDR3 is TGTGCCAGCAACAGGCTAAGCAATCAGCCCCAGCATTTT.